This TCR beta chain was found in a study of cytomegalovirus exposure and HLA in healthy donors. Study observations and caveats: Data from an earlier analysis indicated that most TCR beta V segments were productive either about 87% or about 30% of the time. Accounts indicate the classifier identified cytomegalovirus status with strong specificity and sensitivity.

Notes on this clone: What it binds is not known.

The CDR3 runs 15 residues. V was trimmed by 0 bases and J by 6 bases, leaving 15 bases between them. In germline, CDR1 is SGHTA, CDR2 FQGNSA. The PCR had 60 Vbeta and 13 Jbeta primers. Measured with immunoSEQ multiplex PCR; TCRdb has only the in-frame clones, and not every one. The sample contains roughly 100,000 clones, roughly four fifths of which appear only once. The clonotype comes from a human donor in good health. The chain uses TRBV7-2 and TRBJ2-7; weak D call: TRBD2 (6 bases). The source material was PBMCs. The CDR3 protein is CASSLAGLNTVEQYF. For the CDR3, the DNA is TGTGCCAGCAGCTTAGCGGGACTCAATACTGTCGAGCAGTACTTC.